The 3 T cell receptor beta chains below were found in one sample sequenced in a study of blood T cell repertoires in COVID-19. Some clones are missing from TCRdb's copy, which holds only in-frame ones; the method was immunoSEQ multiplex PCR. Of approximately 200,000 clones listed, more than 60% were seen once; the top ten hold about an eighth. What was sequenced was peripheral blood. Receptors were obtained from a woman in her forties or fifties with acute or convalescent COVID-19.

The rearrangement joins TRBV18 to TRBJ2-7; 7 bases are shared with TRBD1. V lost 6 bases, J lost 5 bases, and 7 bases stayed unmatched. From germline, CDR1 is KGHSH and CDR2 LQKENI. The CDR3 consists of 13 residues. The CDR3 nucleotides read TGTGCCAGCTCGCGGACAGGACTCGACGAGCAGTACTTC. Translated: CASSRTGLDEQYF.

This clone was counted only a few times. The J gene is TRBJ1-6, the V gene TRBV6-5, with D uncertain. V dropped 6 bases and J dropped 7 bases, with 16 bases sitting between them. This CDR3 is 15 amino acids long. The germline V gene has CDR1 MNHEY and CDR2 SVGAGI. This chain's CDR3 is CASRYRYEQNSPLHF. DNA of the CDR3: TGTGCCAGCAGATATAGGTACGAACAGAATTCACCCCTCCACTTT.

The V call is TRBV27, the J call TRBJ1-1; possible D gene TRBD1, 6 bases. Germline lookup yields CDR1 MNHEY and CDR2 SMNVEV (reference sequence). V lost 6 bases and J 2 bases, leaving 22 bases between the germline ends. The CDR3 consists of 17 residues. The CDR3 sequence: CASRSLQGTAINTEAFF. The CDR3, as DNA: TGTGCCAGCAGGTCTCTGCAGGGGACGGCCATTAACACTGAAGCTTTCTTT.